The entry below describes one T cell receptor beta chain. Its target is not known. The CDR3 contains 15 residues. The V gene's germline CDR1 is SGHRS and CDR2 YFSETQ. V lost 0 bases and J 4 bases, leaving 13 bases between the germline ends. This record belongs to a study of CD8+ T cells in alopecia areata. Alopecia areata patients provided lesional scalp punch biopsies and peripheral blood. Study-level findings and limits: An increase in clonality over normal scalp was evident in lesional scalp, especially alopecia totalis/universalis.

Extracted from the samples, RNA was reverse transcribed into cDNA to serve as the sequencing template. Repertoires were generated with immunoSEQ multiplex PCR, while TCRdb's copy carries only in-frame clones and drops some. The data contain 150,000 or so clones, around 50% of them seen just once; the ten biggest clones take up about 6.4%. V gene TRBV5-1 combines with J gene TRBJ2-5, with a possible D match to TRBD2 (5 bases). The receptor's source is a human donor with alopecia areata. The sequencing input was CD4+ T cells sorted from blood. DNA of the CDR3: TGCGCCAGCAGCTTGGACAGAGGGAAGGGAGAGACCCAGTACTTC. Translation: CASSLDRGKGETQYF.